This T cell receptor beta chain stems from a study of T cell responses to AZD1222 COVID-19 vaccine (dated by TCRdb to the early 2020s). Regarding the complete study: AZD1222 recipients with second doses at about 4 weeks or about 12 weeks were pooled, because spike-specific TCR depth and breadth did not differ between schedules. TCR sequencing covered 230 to 250 trial participants: about 210 given two doses of AZD1222 and 26 given two doses of MenACWY control vaccine. Trial participants were enrolled by age into subgroups of 18-55, 56-69 and 70-plus years, and about 150, 27 and 61 TCR-sequenced participants, respectively, were included in these subgroups.

The CDR3 regions of human TCRbeta chains were analyzed by immunosequencing. As for the original processing: TCRs in the repertoires were matched against a reference library of SARS-CoV-2-specific TCRs that had been generated with the MIRA antigen-specificity platform. Breadth meant the fraction of unique TCRs that were SARS-CoV-2-associated, whereas depth meant the fraction of total T cells that were SARS-CoV-2-associated. Using the MIRA data, each spike-specific TCR was mapped to the spike region that the TCR reacts to and placed in a CD4 or CD8 class. Log10-transformed breadth and depth values were compared by one-way ANOVA with Sidak's multiple comparisons tests. In TCRdb, the immuneACCESS table is reduced to in-frame sequences with V and J assigned. These tables do not hold every clone; where another copy was compared, an unresolved V gene accounts for under half, and the others remain unexplained. The V and J calls and clone size were taken over from that table, and D and trimming were inferred from the DNA. The sample table holds approximately 90,000 clones, of which about 88% were seen once. Around 3.9% of the sample is held by the ten biggest clonotypes.

Points the paper makes about the study in general: Because no day 14 peak-response samples were available, the repertoires could be characterized only after the peak T cell response. Conclusions about previously exposed vaccinees were limited because only five to seven AZD1222 recipients were SARS-CoV-2 seropositive at baseline. After two AZD1222 doses, both the breadth and the depth of spike-specific TCRs were significantly higher than at day 0 and than in MenACWY recipients. Participants were mostly white British, with more females than males. The authors suggested clonal diversity may have been underestimated. Reportedly, close to half of the unique spike-specific TCRs recognized epitopes lying outside the regions that are mutated in the B.1.351 and B.1.1.7 variants. In the small 56-69-year group, the increase in depth fell short of significance, most likely because of low power. The whole spike protein was spanned by vaccine-associated CD4 TCRs, and dominant responses were seen in regions 160-218 and 743-854.

This clone appeared once. This receptor's antigen is unknown. No base-level quality is on record; no much larger clone is a single base apart. From the cysteine up to the phenylalanine, the CDR3 has a length of 12 residues. Left in the record is the CDR3 DNA by itself, 36 bases read in frame from the first base. V and J lose 2 bases and 3 bases, and a span of 3 bases separates them. CDR1 and CDR2 were assigned from the germline V gene as SGHTA and FQGTGA. The sample's time point label, decoded: baseline before first vaccination. Vaccinee samples were obtained from the UK trials COV001 and COV002, which included a single-blind randomized controlled phase 2/3 trial of AZD1222 (ChAdOx1 nCoV-19) in healthy adults. Trial participant PBMC samples were collected at day 0 and day 28 after the second dose for TCRbeta chain sequencing.

This chain is built from TRBV7-3 and TRBJ2-3; no confident D gene assignment can be made. Specimen: peripheral blood, collected on day 0 of AZD1222 vaccination. This TCR was sampled from an adult in good health. The nucleotide sequence is TGTGCCAGCAGCTTAGGTACAGATACGCAGTATTTT. Its translation reads: CASSLGTDTQYF.